This TCR beta chain derives from a study of T cell repertoires in cytomegalovirus infection (dated by TCRdb to about 2019). Regarding the research as a whole: Alongside well-studied HLA-B-restricted epitopes, the peptide stimulations were aimed at recently identified HLA-C-restricted CMV epitopes, whose presentation resists viral immunomodulation. Donor HLA type was relevant to the analysis, because carriage of CMV infection together with the matching HLA type was indicated by public TCR beta signatures. General findings and caveats noted by the study authors: The ex vivo response was dominated by HLA-C-restricted CMV-specific TCR beta clonotypes, and the single most frequent clonotype in two of eight donors was supplied by these HLA-C-restricted clonotypes. Carriers of CMV infection plus the relevant HLA type were discriminated by the cumulative frequency of public TCR beta family members in the study cohort and in an independent 352-donor cohort.

The data were produced on an Illumina HiSeq 1500. Using fastp at Q25 and MiXCR, TCRdb reprocessed the public reads and kept productive beta chains. Rows with a matching CDR3 protein are joined into one entry that keeps the most common DNA and genes. This sample is represented by more than 95,000 distinct CDR3 sequences; approximately 30% of them were singletons. In total, the top ten clones hold approximately 50% of the sample. Measured from the cysteine to the phenylalanine, the CDR3 is 15 residues long. The kept DNA is CDR3 alone, 45 bases in frame from the first base. Between the V and J ends, shortened by 3 bases and 0 bases respectively, the junction contains 12 bases. The germline V gene encodes CDR1 MNHEY and CDR2 SVGEGT. The sample's treatment or condition label is to be understood as: in vitro stimulation with specific CMV peptide epitopes to enrich CMV-specific T cells. Turning to this clonotype: The specificity of this receptor is unknown. No per-base quality is available; no much larger clone lies one base away.

Here the chain combines TRBV6-2 or TRBV6-3 and TRBJ2-7; no D gene is confidently identified. The material was CD8+ T cells from cultured PBMCs, obtained from culture after CMV antigen stimulation. The source is a human donor in good health (CMV status not recorded). Some clones in this sample may be carry-over from other donors' samples. The encoded CDR3 is CASSYVADRSYEQYF. The DNA reads as follows: TGTGCCAGCAGTTATGTTGCGGATCGCTCCTACGAGCAGTACTTC.